A selection of T cell receptor beta chains follows, all from one sample in a study of T cell responses to AZD1222 COVID-19 vaccine. Assay: immunoSEQ multiplex PCR; the TCRdb copy retains only in-frame clones and omits some. Here the sample spans approximately 110,000 clones, approximately 88% being singletons. Source: peripheral blood, taken on day 0 of AZD1222 vaccination. The source of these receptors is an adult in good health. CDR3s include the opening cysteine and the closing phenylalanine or tryptophan. A D gene is named only where the DNA matches it firmly. Size values are once, few and many counts, or a class for expanded clones, and some rows have none.

NA | NA | TRBJ1-1 | TRBV7-9 | TGTGCCAGCAGCCCATGGGGCCTCATGAACACTGAAGCTTTCTTT | CASSPWGLMNTEAFF
NA | NA | TRBJ1-1 | TRBV9 | TGTGCCAGCAGCGTAGACGCGCTAATGAACACTGAAGCTTTCTTT | CASSVDALMNTEAFF
NA | NA | TRBJ2-7 | TRBV19 | TGTGCCAGTAGTTACGTTCATGGGGCGCGATACGAGCAGTACTTC | CASSYVHGARYEQYF
NA | NA | TRBJ1-1 | TRBV7-2 | TGTGCCAGCAACTCGCTCAGGGGAGGTGGCACTGAAGCTTTCTTT | CASNSLRGGGTEAFF
NA | NA | TRBJ1-5 | TRBV10-3 | TGTGCCATCAGCGCAGGGACTGATCAGCCCCAGCATTTT | CAISAGTDQPQHF
few | TRBD2 | TRBJ2-1 | TRBV6-5 | TGTGCCAGCACTGGCGGGGGGTTAGATGAGCAGTTCTTC | CASTGGGLDEQFF
NA | NA | TRBJ1-2 | TRBV28 | TGTGCCAGCAGTTTGTACGGAGGCTACACCTTC | CASSLYGGYTF
NA | TRBD1 | TRBJ1-2 | TRBV6-2/TRBV6-3 | TGTGCCAGCAGTCGACAGGGAAGCTCTCCCTATGGCTACACCTTC | CASSRQGSSPYGYTF
NA | NA | TRBJ1-5 | TRBV27 | TGTGCCAGCACCCGCGGGGCTAATCAGCCCCAGCATTTT | CASTRGANQPQHF
NA | NA | TRBJ1-2 | TRBV6-5 | TGTGCCAGCAACGGAATCGGTCCGGGGGAGAGTGGCTACACCTTC | CASNGIGPGESGYTF
NA | NA | TRBJ1-6 | TRBV7-3 | TGTGCCAGCAGCCGCGGGACACGTAATTCACCCCTCCACTTT | CASSRGTRNSPLHF
once | TRBD2 | TRBJ2-1 | TRBV7-2 | TGTGCCAGCAGCTTAGCGCTAGCGGGGGGATACAATGAGCAGTTCTTC | CASSLALAGGYNEQFF
NA | TRBD1 | TRBJ1-2 | TRBV4-3 | TGCGCCAGCAGCCAAGACAGGGGGCTAGGCTACACCTTC | CASSQDRGLGYTF
NA | NA | TRBJ2-7 | TRBV4-2 | TGTGCCAGCAGCCAAGGAGAAAAGACCTACGAGCAGTACTTC | CASSQGEKTYEQYF